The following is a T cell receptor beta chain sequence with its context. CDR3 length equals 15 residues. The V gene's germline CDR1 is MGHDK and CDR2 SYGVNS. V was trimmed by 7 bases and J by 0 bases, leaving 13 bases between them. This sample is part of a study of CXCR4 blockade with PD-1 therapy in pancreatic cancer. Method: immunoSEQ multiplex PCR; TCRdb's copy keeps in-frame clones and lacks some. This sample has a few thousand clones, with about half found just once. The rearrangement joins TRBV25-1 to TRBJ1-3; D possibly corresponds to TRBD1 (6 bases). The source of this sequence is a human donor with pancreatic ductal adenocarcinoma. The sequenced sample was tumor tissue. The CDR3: CASTGQPPSGNTIYF. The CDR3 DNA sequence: TGTGCCAGCACCGGACAGCCTCCCTCTGGAAACACCATATATTTT.